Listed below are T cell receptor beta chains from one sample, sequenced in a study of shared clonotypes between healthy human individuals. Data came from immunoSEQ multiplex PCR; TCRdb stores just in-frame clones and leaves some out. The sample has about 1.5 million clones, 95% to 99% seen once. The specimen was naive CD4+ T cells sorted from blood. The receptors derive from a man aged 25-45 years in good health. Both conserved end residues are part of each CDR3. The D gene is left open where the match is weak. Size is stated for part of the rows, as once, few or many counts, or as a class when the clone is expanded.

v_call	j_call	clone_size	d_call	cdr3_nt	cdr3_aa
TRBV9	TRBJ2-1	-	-	TGTGCCAGCAGCGTAGGAATCGGGACCGGGAGAATCTACAATGAGCAGTTCTTC	CASSVGIGTGRIYNEQFF
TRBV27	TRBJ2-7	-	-	TGTGCCAGCAGTTTAGCAGGGGCCTACGAGCAGTACTTC	CASSLAGAYEQYF
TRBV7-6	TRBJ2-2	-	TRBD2	TGTGCCAGCAGCTTAAGCCTTAGCGGGGCGAACACCGGGGAGCTGTTTTTT	CASSLSLSGANTGELFF
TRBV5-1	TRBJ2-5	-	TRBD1	TGCGCCAGCAGCCCGATGACAGGGGGCGCAGAGACCCAGTACTTC	CASSPMTGGAETQYF
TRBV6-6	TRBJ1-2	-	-	TGTGCCAGCAGCCCCCCCGGACGGGCAGGTGGCTACACCTTC	CASSPPGRAGGYTF
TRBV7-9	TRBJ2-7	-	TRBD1	TGTGCCAGCAGCGAGGGACAGGGGCTATCCTACGAGCAGTACTTC	CASSEGQGLSYEQYF
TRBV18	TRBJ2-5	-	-	TGTGCCAGCTCATTGACAGAGCAAGAGACCCAGTACTTC	CASSLTEQETQYF
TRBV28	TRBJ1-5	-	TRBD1	TGTGCCAGCAGTCTCCGGACAGGGCCCAATCAGCCCCAGCATTTT	CASSLRTGPNQPQHF
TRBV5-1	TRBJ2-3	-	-	TGCGCCAGCAGCTTGGGCGAAAGGGGTCCAGATACGCAGTATTTT	CASSLGERGPDTQYF
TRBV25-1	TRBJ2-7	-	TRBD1	TGTGCCACCAGACAGGGGGCGAACCACGAGCAGTACTTC	CATRQGANHEQYF
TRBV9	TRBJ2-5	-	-	TGTGCCAGCAGCTCCAGGGTCGGGATCCAAGAGACCCAGTACTTC	CASSSRVGIQETQYF
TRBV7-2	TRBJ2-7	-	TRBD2	TGTGCCAGCAGCTTCCCGGGACTAGCGTCTGGGGAGCAGTACTTC	CASSFPGLASGEQYF
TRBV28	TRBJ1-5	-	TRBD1	TGTGCCAGCAGGGGAGGACAGGGGTGGAATCAGCCCCAGCATTTT	CASRGGQGWNQPQHF
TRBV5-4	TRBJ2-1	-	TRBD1	TGTGCCAGCAGCCCAGGACAGGGACGCAATGAGCAGTTCTTC	CASSPGQGRNEQFF
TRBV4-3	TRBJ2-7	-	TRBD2	TGCGCCAGCAGCCAAGTTTGGTCGGGAGGGTCCTCCTACGAGCAGTACTTC	CASSQVWSGGSSYEQYF
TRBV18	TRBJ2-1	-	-	TGTGCCAGCTCACCATCCGGGACTGGTGAGCAGTTCTTC	CASSPSGTGEQFF
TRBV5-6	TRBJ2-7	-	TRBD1	TGTGCCAGCAGCCATGGACAGGGTCGGAGGGAGCAGTACTTC	CASSHGQGRREQYF
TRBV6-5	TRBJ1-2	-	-	TGTGCCGCCAGGGATTACGGGGGCTACACCTTC	CAARDYGGYTF
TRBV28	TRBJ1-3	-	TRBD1	TGTGCCAGCAGTTCCTGGACAGGAGGAAACACCATATATTTT	CASSSWTGGNTIYF
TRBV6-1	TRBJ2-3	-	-	TGTGCCAGCAGTGAAGGGAGGGGGCTTACGCAGTATTTT	CASSEGRGLTQYF
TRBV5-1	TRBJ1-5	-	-	TGCGCCAGCAGCCGAGGACCGACTAGCAATCAGCCCCAGCATTTT	CASSRGPTSNQPQHF
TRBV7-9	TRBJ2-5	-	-	TGTGCCAGCAGCTTAGGCGTGACCCTGTCAAAAGAGACCCAGTACTTC	CASSLGVTLSKETQYF
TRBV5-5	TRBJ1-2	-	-	TGTGCCAGCAGCTTGGCTCCCAGGGTCGTTGGCTACACCTTC	CASSLAPRVVGYTF
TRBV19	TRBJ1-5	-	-	TGTGCCAGCTGGGACGGACCATACAATCAGCCCCAGCATTTT	CASWDGPYNQPQHF
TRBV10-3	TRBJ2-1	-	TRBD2	TGTGCCATCAGTGGGACTAGCGGGAGATCTTACAATGAGCAGTTCTTC	CAISGTSGRSYNEQFF
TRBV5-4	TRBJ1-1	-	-	TGTGCCAGCAGCTTGTGGTCGGTGAACACTGAAGCTTTCTTT	CASSLWSVNTEAFF
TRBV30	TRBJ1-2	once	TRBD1	TGTGCCTTACCGACAACAGGGGAGAATGGCTACACCTTC	CALPTTGENGYTF
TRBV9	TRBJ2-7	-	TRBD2	TGTGCCAGCAGCTCCGGGACTAGCGGATACTACGAGCAGTACTTC	CASSSGTSGYYEQYF
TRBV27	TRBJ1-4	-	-	TGTGCCAGCAGTCGTACCCCCGGGGGCGGGACTAATGAAAAACTGTTTTTT	CASSRTPGGGTNEKLFF
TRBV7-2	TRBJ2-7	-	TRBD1	TGTGCCAGCAGCCTGCCGGGACAGAGCTACGAGCAGTACTTC	CASSLPGQSYEQYF
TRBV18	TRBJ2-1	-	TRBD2	TGTGCCAGCTCTATGGGACTAGCGGGAGGTCAAAGTGAGCAGTTCTTC	CASSMGLAGGQSEQFF
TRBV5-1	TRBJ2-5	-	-	TGCGCCAGCAGCTTGGCCCCCGGAGACCAAGAGACCCAGTACTTC	CASSLAPGDQETQYF
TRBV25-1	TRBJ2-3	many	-	TGTGCCAGCAGTAACGCTACCGGTGGAGGGGATACGCAGTATTTT	CASSNATGGGDTQYF
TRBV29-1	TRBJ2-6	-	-	TGCAGCGTTGTGGCGGGCCCGGACTCTGGGGCCAACGTCCTGACTTTC	CSVVAGPDSGANVLTF
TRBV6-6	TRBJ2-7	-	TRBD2	TGTGCCAGCAGTTACACCGGCGGGAGTTACGAGCAGTACTTC	CASSYTGGSYEQYF
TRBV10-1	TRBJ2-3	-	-	TGCGCCAGCAGCCCCGGGACTACGCAGTATTTT	CASSPGTTQYF
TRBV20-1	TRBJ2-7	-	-	TGCAGTGCGCCGACCGGGTACGAGCAGTACTTC	CSAPTGYEQYF
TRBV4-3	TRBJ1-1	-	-	TGCGCCAGCAGCCAAGAACAGGGCTCCACTGAAGCTTTCTTT	CASSQEQGSTEAFF
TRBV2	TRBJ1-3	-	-	TGTGCCAGCAGGGCCGGGGGACAACTGACTGGAAACACCATATATTTT	CASRAGGQLTGNTIYF
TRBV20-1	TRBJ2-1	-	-	TGCAGTGCTAGGGGGAACAATGAGCAGTTCTTC	CSARGNNEQFF
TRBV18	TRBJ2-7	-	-	TGTGCCAGCTCACCGGACATTCTGGGGGAGCAGTACTTC	CASSPDILGEQYF
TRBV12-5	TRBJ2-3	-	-	TGTGCTAGTGGTAAGGGGGATACGCAGTATTTT	CASGKGDTQYF
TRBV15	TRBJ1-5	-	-	TGTGCCACCCAACGGGGGATGGGCAATCAGCCCCAGCATTTT	CATQRGMGNQPQHF
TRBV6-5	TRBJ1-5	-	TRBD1	TGTGCCAGCAGCCCGCGGACAGGGGGCTTTCAGCCCCAGCATTTT	CASSPRTGGFQPQHF
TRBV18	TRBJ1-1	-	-	TGTGCCAGCTCACCAGGGTACAGCGGCATGAACACTGAAGCTTTCTTT	CASSPGYSGMNTEAFF
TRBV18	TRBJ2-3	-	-	TGTGCCAGCTCACCATCGAGTGGGAGTGCAGATACGCAGTATTTT	CASSPSSGSADTQYF
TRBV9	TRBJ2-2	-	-	TGTGCCAGCAGCGTAGAGCCGGTTCGGTACATAACCGGGGAGCTGTTTTTT	CASSVEPVRYITGELFF
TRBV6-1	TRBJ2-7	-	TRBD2	TGTGCCAGCAGTGAAGCCCAAGGACTAGCGGGATTCGAGCAGTACTTC	CASSEAQGLAGFEQYF
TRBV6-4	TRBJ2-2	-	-	TGTGCCAGCAGCGCTAGCACCGGGGAGCTGTTTTTT	CASSASTGELFF
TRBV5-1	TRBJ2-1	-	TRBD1	TGCGCCAGCCACCCATCCGGGACAGGCCTAGACAATGAGCAGTTCTTC	CASHPSGTGLDNEQFF
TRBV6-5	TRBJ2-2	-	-	TGTGCCAGCAGTTATCAGGGGGGGCACACCGGGGAGCTGTTTTTT	CASSYQGGHTGELFF
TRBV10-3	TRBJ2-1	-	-	TGTGCCATCAGTGAGTCTCTGATAGAGAATGAGCAGTTCTTC	CAISESLIENEQFF
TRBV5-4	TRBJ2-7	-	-	TGTGCCAGCTCCCGCCCCCCAACCTACGAGCAGTACTTC	CASSRPPTYEQYF
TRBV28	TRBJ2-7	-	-	TGTGCCAGCAGTTTGCTGAGGTCTAGTTACGGGGAGCAGTACTTC	CASSLLRSSYGEQYF
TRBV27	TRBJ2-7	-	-	TGTGCCAGCATCCCGGACGAGCAGTACTTC	CASIPDEQYF